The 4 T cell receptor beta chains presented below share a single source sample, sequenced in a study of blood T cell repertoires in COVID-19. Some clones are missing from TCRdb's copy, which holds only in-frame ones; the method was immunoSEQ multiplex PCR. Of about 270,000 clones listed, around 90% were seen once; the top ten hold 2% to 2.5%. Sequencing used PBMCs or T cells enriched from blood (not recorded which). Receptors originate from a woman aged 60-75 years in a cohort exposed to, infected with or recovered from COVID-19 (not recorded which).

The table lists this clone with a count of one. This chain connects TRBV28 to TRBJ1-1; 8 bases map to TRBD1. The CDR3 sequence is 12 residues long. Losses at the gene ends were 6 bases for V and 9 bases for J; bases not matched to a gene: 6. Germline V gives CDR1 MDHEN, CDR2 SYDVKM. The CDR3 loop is CASRTGTGQAFF. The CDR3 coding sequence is TGTGCCAGCAGAACCGGGACAGGCCAAGCTTTCTTT. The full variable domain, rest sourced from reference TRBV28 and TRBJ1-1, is DVKVTQSSRYLVKRTGEKVFLECVQDMDHENMFWYRQDPGLGLRLIYFSYDVKMKEKGDIPEGYSVSREKKERFSLILESASTNQTSMYLCASRTGTGQAFFGQGTRLTVV.

The CDR3 nucleotides are TGTGCCAGCAGCCCGGAACGGACACGTGCCTACGAGCAGTACTTC. It encodes CASSPERTRAYEQYF. V gene TRBV7-9 combines with J gene TRBJ2-7, with D perhaps matching TRBD1 (5 bases). The CDR3 spans 15 residues. V was clipped by 5 bases and J by 2 bases, with 16 bases between them. Germline loops: CDR1 SEHNR, CDR2 FQNEAQ (reference sequence).

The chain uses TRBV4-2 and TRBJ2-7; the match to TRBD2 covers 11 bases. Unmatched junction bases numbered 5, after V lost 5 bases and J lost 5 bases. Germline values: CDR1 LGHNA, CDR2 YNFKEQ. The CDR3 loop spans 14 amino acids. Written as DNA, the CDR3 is TGTGCCAGCAGCGCGACTAGCGGGAACAACGAGCAGTACTTC. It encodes CASSATSGNNEQYF.

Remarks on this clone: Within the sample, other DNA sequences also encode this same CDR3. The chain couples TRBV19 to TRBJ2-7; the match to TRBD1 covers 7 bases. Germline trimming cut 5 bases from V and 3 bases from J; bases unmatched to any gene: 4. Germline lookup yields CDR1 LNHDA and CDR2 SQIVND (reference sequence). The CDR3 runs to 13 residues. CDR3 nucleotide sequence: TGTGCCAGTAGTCCGGGACAGAGCTACGAGCAGTACTTC. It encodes CASSPGQSYEQYF. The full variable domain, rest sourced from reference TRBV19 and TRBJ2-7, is DGGITQSPKYLFRKEGQNVTLSCEQNLNHDAMYWYRQDPGQGLRLIYYSQIVNDFQKGDIAEGYSVSREKKESFPLTVTSAQKNPTAFYLCASSPGQSYEQYFGPGTRLTVT.